The subject of this entry is one T cell receptor (beta chain). V shed 4 bases and J shed 5 bases, with 14 bases lying between them. Germline-derived CDR1 and CDR2 are SGHTA and FQGNSA. This CDR3 is built from 14 residues. This sample's time point: newly diagnosed GD, antithyroid drugs for less than 3 months. PBMCs provided the RNA from which the TCR library was made. HTBI primers from iRepertoire and Arm-PCR of CDR3 regions yielded the TCR beta libraries. In TCRdb, the multiplex PCR reads were re-called with MiXCR into one record per CDR3 protein. The sample lists roughly 360,000 distinct CDR3 sequences, about 10% seen once, with about 19% in the top ten. These data belong to a study of regulatory T cells in long-lasting Graves disease. The sample was also reused in another study, on T cells in Graves' hyperthyroidism and ophthalmopathy.

The receptor comes from a woman between 18 and 29 years old with Graves disease. The rearrangement links TRBV7-2 to TRBJ1-1; D call uncertain. The sequences come from peripheral blood mononuclear cells (PBMCs), collected at new diagnosis, from a patient treated with antithyroid drugs. The CDR3 DNA reads TGTGCCAGCAGCTCCCCTTCCCAAGGTACTGAAGCTTTCTTT. Translated: CASSSPSQGTEAFF.